The 18 T cell receptor beta chains reported below all come from one sample, sequenced in a study of blood T cells in healthy people across ages. Using a J-beta primer mix together with a sample-barcoded 5' primer, a second PCR was run for about 6 to 11 cycles. In TCRdb, the 5' RACE reads were re-called with MiXCR into one record per CDR3 protein. The data hold over 300,000 distinct CDR3 sequences, with approximately 52% observed a single time. Material: blood. Source of these receptors: a man aged 55 to 70 in good health.

CDR3 DNA sequence: TGTGCCAGCAGTTTAAGGGACAGGAGGCAATATGGCTACACCTTC. Encoded protein: CASSLRDRRQYGYTF. This rearrangement joins TRBV12-3 or TRBV12-4 to TRBJ1-2, with 8 positions matching TRBD1. CDR3 length: 15 residues. The V segment lost 2 bases and the J segment 5 bases; nucleotides outside the gene matches: 7.

V gene TRBV25-1 combines with J gene TRBJ2-5, with D possibly being TRBD1 (5 bases). The end of the DNA is better explained by TRBJ2-7, so the J call may be wrong. Per the germline V gene, CDR1 is MGHDK and CDR2 is SYGVNS. This CDR3 comprises 14 residues. CDR3 DNA: TGTGCCACCTCCGACAGCACCTCACCCTACGAGCAGTACTTC. Translating gives CATSDSTSPYEQYF.

About this clonotype itself: One junction end does not reproduce the germline sequence, and a read error may be involved. Here the CDR3 DNA reads TGTGCTAGCAGCTTAGGGCAGGGGGCATTCGGAGATACGCAGTATTTT. Encoded protein: CASSLGQGAFGDTQYF. V gene TRBV7-7 combines with J gene TRBJ2-3, with 8 bases fitting TRBD1. Looked up from germline, CDR1 is SSHAT and CDR2 is FNYEAQ (reference sequence). CDR3 length: 16 residues.

This clonotype showed up just a few times. The chain links TRBV7-2 to TRBJ2-3; D is tentatively TRBD1 or TRBD2 (6 bases each). CDR1 and CDR2 from the germline V gene are SGHTA and FQGNSA. The CDR3 has 14 amino acids. Deletions cut 5 bases from V and 1 base from J, with 10 bases between. For the CDR3, the DNA is TGTGCCAGCAGCCCGGGGGCAGGCACAGATACGCAGTATTTT. Translated: CASSPGAGTDTQYF.

V is TRBV7-2 and J is TRBJ2-7; 9 nucleotides agree with TRBD2. J was trimmed by 3 bases and V by 5 bases; bases with no gene match: 17. Germline lookup yields CDR1 SGHTA and CDR2 FQGNSA. The CDR3 has 18 amino acids. CDR3 nucleotide sequence: TGTGCCAGCAGCCCAGCGGGCGGCGGGAGGGCCCTCTACTACGAGCAGTACTTC. Residues: CASSPAGGGRALYYEQYF.

This sequence joins TRBV29-1 and TRBJ2-7; a possible D gene is TRBD1 (6 bases). The CDR3 covers 13 residues. The germline CDR1 and CDR2 sequences are SQVTM and ANQGSEA. The ends were cut back, 5 bases at V and 4 bases at J, with 15 bases in the middle. CDR3 amino acids: CSVRDRSTYEQYF. The CDR3 bases are TGCAGCGTTCGCGACAGGAGTACGTACGAGCAGTACTTC.

The sample holds a few counts of this clonotype. The chain links TRBV29-1 to TRBJ2-7, with 9 bases aligning to TRBD1. The length of the CDR3 is 13 residues. Trimming removed 7 bases from V and 6 bases from J; junction bases left unmatched: 10. CDR1 is SQVTM and CDR2 is ANQGSEA in the germline V gene. CDR3 DNA: TGCAGCGCTGGGGGGGACAGGGAGGGCGAGCAGTACTTC. Its protein product is CSAGGDREGEQYF.

The CDR3 DNA sequence: TGTGCCAGCACCCTTACAGGGGGCCGGAATCAGCCCCAGCATTTT. Amino acids: CASTLTGGRNQPQHF. This chain links TRBV2 with TRBJ1-5; TRBD1 aligns across 9 bases. V lost 7 bases and J lost 4; bases outside the gene matches: 8. The CDR3 contains 15 residues. Germline values: CDR1 SNHLY, CDR2 FYNNEI. The complete variable domain, with remaining parts taken from reference TRBV2 and TRBJ1-5, reads EPEVTQTPSHQVTQMGQEVILRCVPISNHLYFYWYRQILGQKVEFLVSFYNNEISEKSEIFDDQFSVERPDGSNFTLKIRSTKLEDSAMYFCASTLTGGRNQPQHFGDGTRLSIL.

This clonotype occurred a few times. The V gene is TRBV20-1, the J gene TRBJ1-2; 7 nucleotides line up with TRBD1. The junction had 8 bases not matched to a gene; V was cut back by 5 bases and J by 8 bases. Germline V gives CDR1 DFQATT, CDR2 SNEGSKA (reference sequence). The CDR3 is 12 amino acids. The CDR3 bases are TGCAGTGCTTTTACAGGGGCCGTCGGCTACACCTTC. Translated: CSAFTGAVGYTF.

This clonotype has ten or more counts. This may come from a read error, since a much larger clone is one base off. The V call is TRBV28, the J call TRBJ2-5, with D perhaps matching TRBD1 (5 bases). The CDR3 has 14 residues. V lost 3 bases and J lost 13, with 21 bases in between. CDR1 MDHEN and CDR2 SYDVKM come from the germline V gene. CDR3 in amino acids: CASSFGQKGSPPYF. CDR3 in DNA: TGTGCCAGCAGTTTTGGGCAAAAGGGGTCCCCCCCGTACTTC. Based on the CDR3 plus reference TRBV28 and TRBJ2-5, the full variable domain is DVKVTQSSRYLVKRTGEKVFLECVQDMDHENMFWYRQDPGLGLRLIYFSYDVKMKEKGDIPEGYSVSREKKERFSLILESASTNQTSMYLCASSFGQKGSPPYFGPGTRLLVL.

V usage is TRBV6-1 and J usage is TRBJ2-3; 8 bases line up with TRBD1. Germline lookup yields CDR1 MNHNS and CDR2 SASEGT. This CDR3 has 17 residues. With V trimmed by 7 bases and J by 4 bases, 16 bases remained unmatched. CDR3 sequence: CASTRVGTGGAADTQYF. The DNA for the CDR3 is TGTGCCAGCACCCGCGTCGGGACAGGAGGCGCAGCAGATACGCAGTATTTT.

CDR3 protein: CASSQLTANYGYTF. The CDR3 DNA sequence: TGTGCCAGCAGCCAACTCACAGCTAACTATGGCTACACCTTC. V gene TRBV3-1 combines with J gene TRBJ1-2; D is ambiguous. CDR3 size: 14 residues. Germline V lookup: CDR1 LGHDT, CDR2 YNNKEL (reference sequence). V lost 2 bases to trimming and J lost 0 bases, with 7 bases between them. The whole variable domain, remainder taken from reference TRBV3-1 and TRBJ1-2, is DTAVSQTPKYLVTQMGNDKSIKCEQNLGHDTMYWYKQDSKKFLKIMFSYNNKELIINETVPNRFSPKSPDKAHLNLHINSLELGDSAVYFCASSQLTANYGYTFGSGTRLTVV.

CDR3 nucleotide sequence: TGCAGTGCCAACGGACTAGCGGAAATCAATGAGCAGTTCTTC. It is translated as CSANGLAEINEQFF. The chain combines TRBV20-1 with TRBJ2-1; 10 bases map to TRBD2. V lost 6 bases, J lost 6 bases, and 8 bases stayed unmatched. The CDR3 contains 14 residues. The germline V gene encodes CDR1 DFQATT and CDR2 SNEGSKA (reference sequence).

The rearrangement joins TRBV4-2 to TRBJ2-7; 7 nucleotides match TRBD2. Trimming took 2 bases from V and 6 from J; bases not matched to a gene: 10. The CDR3 contains 15 residues. Germline CDR1 LGHNA, CDR2 YNFKEQ. The CDR3 loop is CASSQLRAGIFEQYF. The CDR3 DNA is TGTGCCAGCAGCCAACTCAGAGCGGGGATTTTCGAGCAGTACTTC.

V usage is TRBV20-1 and J usage is TRBJ2-4; TRBD1 matches at 10 bases. The length of the CDR3 is 15 residues. V gave up 5 bases and J gave up 1 base; unmatched junction bases: 5. CDR1 is DFQATT, CDR2 SNEGSKA, per germline (reference sequence). CDR3 sequence: CSAGQGVFAKNIQYF. CDR3 coding DNA: TGCAGTGCTGGACAGGGGGTGTTTGCCAAAAACATTCAGTACTTC.

A few counts support this clonotype. The chain combines TRBV10-2 with TRBJ2-5, with 7 positions matching TRBD2. V lost 0 bases, J lost 4 bases, and 5 bases stayed unmatched. Germline V gives CDR1 WSHSY, CDR2 SAAADI. The CDR3 spans 15 residues. The CDR3 is CASSESVVAGETQYF. CDR3 coding DNA: TGCGCCAGCAGTGAGTCCGTGGTAGCGGGAGAGACCCAGTACTTC.

The sample holds one count of this clonotype. The chain combines TRBV4-2 with TRBJ1-1, with unresolved D. V was clipped by 0 bases and J by 13 bases, with 21 bases between them. This CDR3 comprises 15 residues. CDR1 and CDR2 (germline): LGHNA, YNFKEQ. This chain's CDR3 is CASSQDSWGTVDGFF. CDR3 sequence (DNA): TGTGCCAGCAGCCAAGACTCATGGGGTACTGTGGATGGTTTCTTT.

The rearrangement links TRBV14 to TRBJ1-2; D gene ambiguous. The CDR3 runs 15 residues. Trimming removed 0 bases at V and 5 bases at J, with 13 bases between. Germline V gene lookup returns CDR1 SGHDN and CDR2 FVKESK. CDR3 coding DNA: TGTGCCAGCAGCCAAGATCTGCGGCCGGGGTATGGCTACACCTTC. It specifies CASSQDLRPGYGYTF.